The T cell receptor (beta chain) under discussion was sequenced for a study of T cell changes during pregnancy in multiple sclerosis. Sequencing used immunoSEQ multiplex PCR; TCRdb keeps in-frame clones, though not all of them. The profile shows about 57,000 clones, 85% to 95% of them singletons. Per the germline V gene, CDR1 is SGHTA and CDR2 is FQGNSA. V was clipped by 1 base and J by 1 base, with 4 bases between them. The CDR3 has 13 amino acids. Sequenced here: peripheral blood, sampled after pregnancy. The receptor's source is a female donor in good health, enrolled as a control in a pregnancy study. The chain links TRBV7-2 to TRBJ1-1; D gene uncertain. CDR3 amino acids: CASSLGQNTEAFF. The CDR3 nucleotides read TGTGCCAGCAGCTTAGGTCAGAACACTGAAGCTTTCTTT.